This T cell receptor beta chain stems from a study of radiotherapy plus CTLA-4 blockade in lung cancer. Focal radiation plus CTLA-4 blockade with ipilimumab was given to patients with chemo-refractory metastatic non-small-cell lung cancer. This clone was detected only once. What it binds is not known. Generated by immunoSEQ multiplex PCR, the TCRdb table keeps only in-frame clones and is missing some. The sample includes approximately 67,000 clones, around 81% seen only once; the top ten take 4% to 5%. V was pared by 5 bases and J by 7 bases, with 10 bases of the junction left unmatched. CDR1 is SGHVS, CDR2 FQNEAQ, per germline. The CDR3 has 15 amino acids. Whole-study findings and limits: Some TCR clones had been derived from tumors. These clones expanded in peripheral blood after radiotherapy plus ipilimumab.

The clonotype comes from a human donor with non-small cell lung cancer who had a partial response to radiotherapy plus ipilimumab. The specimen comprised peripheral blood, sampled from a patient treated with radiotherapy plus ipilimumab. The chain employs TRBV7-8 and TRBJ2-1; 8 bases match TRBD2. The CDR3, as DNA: TGTGCCAGCAGCACCGGGAGGGCCTCCTCGAATGAGCAGTTCTTC. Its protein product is CASSTGRASSNEQFF.